This T cell receptor beta chain was found in a study of siplizumab effects on memory and regulatory T cells. Turning to this clone: Its target is unknown.

Per-sample assaying covered roughly 100,000 TCR templates. Repertoires were generated with immunoSEQ multiplex PCR, while TCRdb's copy carries only in-frame clones and drops some. Here the sample spans about 98,000 clones, 80% to 95% being singletons. The study's findings and limits: Apparently more diverse than memory cells, naive T cells also seemed major alloresponse contributors.

This CDR3 spans 20 amino acids. After removal of 4 bases from V and 5 bases from J, the junction contained 23 bases not matched to a gene. In germline, CDR1 is SGHTS, CDR2 YDEGEE. This clonotype was obtained from a human donor in good health. Sequencing input: CD4+ T cells sorted from blood. The chain combines TRBV5-8 with TRBJ2-4, with 8 bases identical to TRBD2. In DNA, the CDR3 is TGTGCCAGCAGCCTCCGGGGGCGGTCGGGAGGGCCTTATAGAGAAAACATTCAGTACTTC. This codes for CASSLRGRSGGPYRENIQYF. The full variable domain, completed using reference TRBV5-8 and TRBJ2-4, is EAGVTQSPTHLIKTRGQQATLRCSPISGHTSVYWYQQALGLGLQFLLWYDEGEERNRGNFPPRFSGRQFPNYSSELNVNALELEDSALYLCASSLRGRSGGPYRENIQYFGAGTRLSVL.